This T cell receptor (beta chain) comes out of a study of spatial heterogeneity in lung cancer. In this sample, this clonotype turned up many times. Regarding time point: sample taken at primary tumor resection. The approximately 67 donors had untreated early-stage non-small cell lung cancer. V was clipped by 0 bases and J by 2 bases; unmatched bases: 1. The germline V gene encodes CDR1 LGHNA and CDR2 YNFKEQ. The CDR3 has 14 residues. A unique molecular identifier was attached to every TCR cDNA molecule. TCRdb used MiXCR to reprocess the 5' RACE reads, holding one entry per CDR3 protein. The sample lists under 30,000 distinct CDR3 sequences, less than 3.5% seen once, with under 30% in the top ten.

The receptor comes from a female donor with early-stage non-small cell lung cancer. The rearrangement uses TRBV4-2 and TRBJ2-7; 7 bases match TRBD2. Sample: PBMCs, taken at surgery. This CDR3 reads CASSQDLAAYEQYF. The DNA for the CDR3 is TGTGCCAGCAGCCAAGATCTAGCGGCCTACGAGCAGTACTTC.